This T cell receptor (beta chain) emerged from a study of T cell responses to AZD1222 COVID-19 vaccine. This clone has only one observation. This CDR3 spans 14 amino acids. J gave up 5 bases and V 6 bases, and 6 bases lay outside the gene matches. Germline CDR1 KGHSH, CDR2 LQKENI. Produced via immunoSEQ multiplex PCR; TCRdb's table is partial and in-frame only. The sample shows roughly 130,000 clones, about 89% of them seen only once. The origin of this receptor is an adult who received the MenACWY meningococcal vaccine as a control. V is TRBV18 and J is TRBJ2-2, with TRBD1 matching 7 bases. Specimen: peripheral blood, collected 28 days after the second dose of the MenACWY control vaccine. For the CDR3, the DNA is TGTGCCAGCTCGGACAGGATACCTACCGGGGAGCTGTTTTTT. Amino acid sequence: CASSDRIPTGELFF.